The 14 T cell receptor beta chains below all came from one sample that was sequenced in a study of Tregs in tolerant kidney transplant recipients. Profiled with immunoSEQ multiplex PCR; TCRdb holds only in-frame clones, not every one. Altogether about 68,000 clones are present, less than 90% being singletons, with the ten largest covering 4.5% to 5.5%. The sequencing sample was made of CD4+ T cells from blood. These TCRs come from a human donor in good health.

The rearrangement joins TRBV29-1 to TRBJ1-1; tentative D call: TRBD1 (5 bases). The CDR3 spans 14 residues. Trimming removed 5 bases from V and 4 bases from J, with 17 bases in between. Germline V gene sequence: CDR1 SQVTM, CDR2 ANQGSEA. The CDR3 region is CSVWGGRMGTEAFF. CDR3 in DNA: TGCAGCGTTTGGGGGGGACGAATGGGCACTGAAGCTTTCTTT.

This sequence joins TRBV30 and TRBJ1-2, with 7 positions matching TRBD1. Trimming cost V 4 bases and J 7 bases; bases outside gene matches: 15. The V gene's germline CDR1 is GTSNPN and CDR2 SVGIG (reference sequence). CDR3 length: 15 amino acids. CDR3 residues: CAWIGDSWGFGGYTF. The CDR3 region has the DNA TGTGCCTGGATTGGGGACAGTTGGGGCTTTGGTGGCTACACCTTC.

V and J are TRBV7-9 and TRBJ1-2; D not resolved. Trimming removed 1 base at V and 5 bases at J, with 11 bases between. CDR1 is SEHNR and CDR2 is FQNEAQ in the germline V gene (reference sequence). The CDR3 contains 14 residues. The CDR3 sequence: CASSLGTNSYGYTF. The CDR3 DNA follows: TGTGCCAGCAGCTTAGGGACGAATTCATATGGCTACACCTTC.

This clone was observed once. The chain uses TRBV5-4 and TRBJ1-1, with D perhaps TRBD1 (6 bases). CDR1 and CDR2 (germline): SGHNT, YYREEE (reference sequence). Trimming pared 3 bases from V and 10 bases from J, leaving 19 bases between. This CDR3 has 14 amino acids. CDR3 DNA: TGTGCCAGCAGCTCCAAAGGGGGGGCGGGTGTAGCTTTCTTT. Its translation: CASSSKGGAGVAFF. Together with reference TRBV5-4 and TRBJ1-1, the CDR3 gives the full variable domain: ETGVTQSPTHLIKTRGQQVTLRCSSQSGHNTVSWYQQALGQGPQFIFQYYREEENGRGNFPPRFSGLQFPNYSSELNVNALELDDSALYLCASSSKGGAGVAFFGQGTRLTVV.

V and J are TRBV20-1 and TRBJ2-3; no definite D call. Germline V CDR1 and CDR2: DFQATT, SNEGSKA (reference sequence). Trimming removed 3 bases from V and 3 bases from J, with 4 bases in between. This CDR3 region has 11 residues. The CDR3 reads CSARETDTQYF. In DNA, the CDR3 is TGCAGTGCTAGGGAGACAGATACGCAGTATTTT.

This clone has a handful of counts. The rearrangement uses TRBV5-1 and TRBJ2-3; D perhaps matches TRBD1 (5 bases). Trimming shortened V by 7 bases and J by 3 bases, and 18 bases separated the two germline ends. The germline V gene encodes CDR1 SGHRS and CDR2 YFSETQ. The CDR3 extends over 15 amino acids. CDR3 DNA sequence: TGCGCCAGCTCGAGACAGCTTTGGGTAACAGATACGCAGTATTTT. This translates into CASSRQLWVTDTQYF.

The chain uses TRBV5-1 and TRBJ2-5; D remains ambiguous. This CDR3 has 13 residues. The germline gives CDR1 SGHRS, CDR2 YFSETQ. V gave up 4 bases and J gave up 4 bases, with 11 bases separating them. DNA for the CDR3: TGCGCCAGCAGCCAAGACTCCGGAGAGACCCAGTACTTC. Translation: CASSQDSGETQYF.

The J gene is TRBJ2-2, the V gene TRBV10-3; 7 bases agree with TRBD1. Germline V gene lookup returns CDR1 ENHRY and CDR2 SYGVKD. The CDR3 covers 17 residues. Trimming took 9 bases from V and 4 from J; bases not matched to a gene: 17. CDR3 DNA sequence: TGTGCCATTTCATTCGGGACAGCGATCCCCCCCACCGGGGAGCTGTTTTTT. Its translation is CAISFGTAIPPTGELFF.

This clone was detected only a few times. This chain's CDR3 is CASSASGGGNYGYTF. The CDR3 DNA is TGTGCCAGCAGCGCCTCTGGGGGCGGGAATTATGGCTACACCTTC. This chain links TRBV9 with TRBJ1-2; D is possibly TRBD1 (6 bases). CDR3 length: 15 amino acids. Between the trimmed V and J ends, which lost 3 bases and 5 bases, there was a span of 17 bases. The germline V gene has CDR1 SGDLS and CDR2 YYNGEE.

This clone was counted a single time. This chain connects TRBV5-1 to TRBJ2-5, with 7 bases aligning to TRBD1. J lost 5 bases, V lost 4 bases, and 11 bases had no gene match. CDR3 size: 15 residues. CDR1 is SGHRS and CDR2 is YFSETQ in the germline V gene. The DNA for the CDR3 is TGCGCCAGCAGCCCGTACACAGGGGACGCGGAGACCCAGTACTTC. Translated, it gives CASSPYTGDAETQYF.

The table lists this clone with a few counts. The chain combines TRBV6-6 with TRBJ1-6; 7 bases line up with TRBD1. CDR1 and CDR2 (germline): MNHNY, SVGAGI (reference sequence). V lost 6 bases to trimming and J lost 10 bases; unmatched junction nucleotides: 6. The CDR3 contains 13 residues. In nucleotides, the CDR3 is TGTGCCAGCAGAACCTACAGGGGATCACCCCTCCACTTT. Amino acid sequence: CASRTYRGSPLHF.

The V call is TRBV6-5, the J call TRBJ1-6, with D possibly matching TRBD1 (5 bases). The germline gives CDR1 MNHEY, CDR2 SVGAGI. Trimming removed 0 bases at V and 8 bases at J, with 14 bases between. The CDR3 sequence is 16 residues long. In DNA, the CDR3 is TGTGCCAGCAGTTACTCCCCCCGGGGGAGCGATTCACCCCTCCACTTT. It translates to CASSYSPRGSDSPLHF.

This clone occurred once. CDR3 in amino acids: CASSTSQAGGYTF. Here the CDR3 DNA reads TGTGCCAGCAGCACCTCCCAGGCGGGTGGCTACACCTTC. The V and J genes are TRBV11-3 and TRBJ1-2; D uncertain. V lost 5 bases, J lost 7 bases, and 14 bases lay in between. The CDR3 length is 13 residues. The germline V gene encodes CDR1 SGHNT and CDR2 YENEEA.

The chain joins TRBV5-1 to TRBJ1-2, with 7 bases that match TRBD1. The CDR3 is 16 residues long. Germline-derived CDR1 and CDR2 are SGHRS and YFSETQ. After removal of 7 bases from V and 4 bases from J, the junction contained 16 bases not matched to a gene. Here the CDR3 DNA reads TGCGCCAGCTCGGATTCAGGGGGGAGCTTTGGCTATGGCTACACCTTC. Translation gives CASSDSGGSFGYGYTF. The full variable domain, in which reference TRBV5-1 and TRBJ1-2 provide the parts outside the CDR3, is KAGVTQTPRYLIKTRGQQVTLSCSPISGHRSVSWYQQTPGQGLQFLFEYFSETQRNKGNFPGRFSGRQFSNSRSEMNVSTLELGDSALYLCASSDSGGSFGYGYTFGSGTRLTVV.